Listed below are T cell receptor beta chains from one sample, sequenced in a study of blood T cells in healthy people across ages. MiXCR, run by TCRdb on the 5' RACE reads, gives a single entry per CDR3 protein. In the table there are about 2 million distinct CDR3 sequences, roughly 50% of which are singletons. The source material was blood. These receptors originate from a woman in her 40s in good health. The CDR3 runs from the conserved cysteine through the conserved F or W. A D gene is named only where the DNA matches it firmly. Not every row has a clone size; where given, it reads once, few, many or a size class.

cdr3_nt: TGTGCCAGCAGTTTCTCGGGCGGCTACACCTTC
cdr3_aa: CASSFSGGYTF
clone_size: .
v_call: TRBV12-3/TRBV12-4
d_call: .
j_call: TRBJ1-2

cdr3_nt: TGTGCCAGCAGTGACATGAATGGCTACACCTTC
cdr3_aa: CASSDMNGYTF
clone_size: few
v_call: TRBV6-1
d_call: .
j_call: TRBJ1-2

cdr3_nt: TGCGCCAGCAGCCGCCCGGGGACAGGGGGCTACAATGAGCAGTTCTTC
cdr3_aa: CASSRPGTGGYNEQFF
clone_size: few
v_call: TRBV10-1
d_call: TRBD1
j_call: TRBJ2-1

cdr3_nt: TGCACCAGCAGCCCGGGACTAGCGGTTGTTCAAGAGACCCAGTACTTC
cdr3_aa: CTSSPGLAVVQETQYF
clone_size: .
v_call: TRBV1
d_call: .
j_call: TRBJ2-5

cdr3_nt: TGTGCCAGCAGCTTAGCCGCCGGATATGGCTACACCTTC
cdr3_aa: CASSLAAGYGYTF
clone_size: .
v_call: TRBV7-2
d_call: .
j_call: TRBJ1-2

cdr3_nt: TGCAGTGCTTCCGCGGGCTTTTACAATGAGCAGTTCTTC
cdr3_aa: CSASAGFYNEQFF
clone_size: few
v_call: TRBV20-1
d_call: .
j_call: TRBJ2-1

cdr3_nt: TGCGCCAGCAGCTACTCGGGACAGCTCTCCTACGAGCAGTACTTC
cdr3_aa: CASSYSGQLSYEQYF
clone_size: .
v_call: TRBV5-1
d_call: TRBD1
j_call: TRBJ2-7

cdr3_nt: TGTGCCAGCAGTTTATCGGTGACAGGCCCTAGCTGGGAAAAAGAGACCCAGTACTTC
cdr3_aa: CASSLSVTGPSWEKETQYF
clone_size: few
v_call: TRBV27
d_call: .
j_call: TRBJ2-5

cdr3_nt: TGCGCCAGCAGCTTGCGGCACCCCGAGGGGGACACTGAAGCTTTCTTT
cdr3_aa: CASSLRHPEGDTEAFF
clone_size: .
v_call: TRBV5-1
d_call: .
j_call: TRBJ1-1

cdr3_nt: TGTGCCAGCAGCTTAGCACAGGGCAGAGATACGCAGTATTTT
cdr3_aa: CASSLAQGRDTQYF
clone_size: .
v_call: TRBV7-2
d_call: .
j_call: TRBJ2-3

cdr3_nt: TGCGCCAGCAGCTGGGCCGGGAGGAACACTGAAGCTTTCTTT
cdr3_aa: CASSWAGRNTEAFF
clone_size: .
v_call: TRBV5-1
d_call: .
j_call: TRBJ1-1

cdr3_nt: TGTGCCACTTTGACTCCGCGGGGGTTAAATGAGCAGTTCTTC
cdr3_aa: CATLTPRGLNEQFF
clone_size: .
v_call: TRBV28
d_call: TRBD2
j_call: TRBJ2-1

cdr3_nt: TGTGCCAGCTCACCCCGGCCAGGGGGAAGTATCGAGCAGTACTTC
cdr3_aa: CASSPRPGGSIEQYF
clone_size: .
v_call: TRBV18
d_call: TRBD1
j_call: TRBJ2-7

cdr3_nt: TGTGCCAGCAGACCCGACAGGGTGGCCTACAATGAGCAGTTCTTC
cdr3_aa: CASRPDRVAYNEQFF
clone_size: .
v_call: TRBV12-3/TRBV12-4
d_call: TRBD1
j_call: TRBJ2-1

cdr3_nt: TGTGCCAGCAGTTTCGGGACACCCCCCGGGGACTATGGCTACACCTTC
cdr3_aa: CASSFGTPPGDYGYTF
clone_size: .
v_call: TRBV12-3/TRBV12-4
d_call: .
j_call: TRBJ1-2

cdr3_nt: TGTGCCAGCATGCCGGCACAATTCTACGAGCAGTACTTC
cdr3_aa: CASMPAQFYEQYF
clone_size: .
v_call: TRBV6-6
d_call: .
j_call: TRBJ2-7